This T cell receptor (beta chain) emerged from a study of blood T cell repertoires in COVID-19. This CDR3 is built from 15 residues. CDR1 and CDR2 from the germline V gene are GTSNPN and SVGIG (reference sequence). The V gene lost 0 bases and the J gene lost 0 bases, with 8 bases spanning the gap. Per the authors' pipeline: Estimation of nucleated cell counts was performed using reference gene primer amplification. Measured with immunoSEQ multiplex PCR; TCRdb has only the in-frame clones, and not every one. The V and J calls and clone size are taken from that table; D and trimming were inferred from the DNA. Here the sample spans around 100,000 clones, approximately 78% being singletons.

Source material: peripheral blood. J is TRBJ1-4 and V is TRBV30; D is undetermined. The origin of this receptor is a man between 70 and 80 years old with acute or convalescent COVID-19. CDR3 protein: CAWSVQSATNEKLFF. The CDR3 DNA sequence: TGTGCCTGGAGTGTACAGTCTGCAACTAATGAAAAACTGTTTTTT.